This T cell receptor (beta chain) is drawn from a study of vaccination effects on CD4 cells after COVID-19. Of note for this clone: Its cognate antigen is unknown.

With 7 bases removed from V and 2 bases from J, the gap between germline ends came to 13 bases. The CDR3 sequence is 14 residues long. Per germline, CDR1 MGHDK and CDR2 SYGVNS. CD4+ T cell isolation took place after 10 days of culture. Participants completed two doses of the BNT162b2 or mRNA-1273 vaccine. Measured with immunoSEQ multiplex PCR; TCRdb has only the in-frame clones, and not every one. The data hold about 45,000 clones, with approximately 72% observed a single time. The receptor was isolated from a human donor who received a COVID-19 vaccine. Material: CD4+ T cells from PBMCs cultured without peptide, obtained after COVID-19 vaccination. This rearrangement joins TRBV25-1 to TRBJ2-3, with TRBD2 as a possible D gene (7 bases). The CDR3 nucleotides read TGTGCCAGCACCAATCGGGGGGCCACAGATACGCAGTATTTT. Amino acids: CASTNRGATDTQYF.